Below are 14 T cell receptor beta chains sequenced from a single sample in a study of shared clonotypes between healthy human individuals (dated by TCRdb to between 2020 and 2021). Libraries were built with the immunoSEQ multiplex PCR assay. TCRdb stores this immuneACCESS table with in-frame sequences only. Part of the clones is absent; in the studies checked, under half of the shortfall reflects unresolved V genes, and no reason is known for the rest. The sample table contains some 530,000 clones; only one count was recorded for approximately 84% of them. 10% to 15% of the sample comes from the top ten. The sequenced sample was PBMCs. Receptor source: a woman aged 40-49 years in good health. Some clones in this sample may be carry-over from other donors' samples.

The V call is TRBV5-1, the J call TRBJ1-1; D unclear. This CDR3 region has 13 residues. V shed 0 bases and J shed 0 bases, with 3 bases lying between them. Germline CDR1 is SGHRS and CDR2 is YFSETQ. The CDR3 DNA reads TGCGCCAGCAGCTTGGACGTGAACACTGAAGCTTTCTTT. It codes for CASSLDVNTEAFF. Using reference TRBV5-1 and TRBJ1-1 for the parts outside the CDR3, the full variable domain is KAGVTQTPRYLIKTRGQQVTLSCSPISGHRSVSWYQQTPGQGLQFLFEYFSETQRNKGNFPGRFSGRQFSNSRSEMNVSTLELGDSALYLCASSLDVNTEAFFGQGTRLTVV.

About this clone: A far larger clone is just one base off, so this is likely a read error. The CDR3 does not close with the conserved phenylalanine or tryptophan, likely indicating a read error. The same CDR3 is also encoded by other DNA sequences in this sample. The rearrangement joins TRBV4-2 to TRBJ2-7; D perhaps matches TRBD1 (5 bases). The V and J ends lost 0 bases and 2 bases respectively, with 17 bases between them. CDR1 and CDR2 (germline): LGHNA, YNFKEQ. The CDR3 contains 17 residues. CDR3 nucleotide sequence: TGTGCCAGCAGCCAAGAGGGGCCGACAGAGCCCACCTACGAGCAGTACCTC. It is translated as CASSQEGPTEPTYEQYL.

This clone was detected ten times or more. Written as DNA, the CDR3 is TGTGCCATCAGTGAGTCGACGGGAGGGAGCTCTGGGGCCAACGTCCTGACTTTC. Translated, it gives CAISESTGGSSGANVLTF. The genes are TRBV10-3 and TRBJ2-6; 8 nucleotides agree with TRBD2. The CDR3 contains 18 residues. Germline trimming cut 0 bases from V and 0 bases from J; bases unmatched to any gene: 4. Germline V gene lookup returns CDR1 ENHRY and CDR2 SYGVKD.

In its sample, this clone was seen many times. The CDR3 loop is CASSEPDGNTEAFF. DNA for the CDR3: TGTGCCAGCAGTGAACCAGACGGGAACACTGAAGCTTTCTTT. The chain joins TRBV6-1 to TRBJ1-1; D is unresolved. V shed 2 bases and J shed 1 base, with 8 bases lying between them. Germline V lookup: CDR1 MNHNS, CDR2 SASEGT. The CDR3 contains 14 residues.

This clone has more than one count but fewer than ten. V and J are TRBV29-1 and TRBJ1-2, with D perhaps matching TRBD1 (5 bases). Germline assignment: CDR1 SQVTM and CDR2 ANQGSEA. The CDR3 has 11 residues. Trimming shortened V by 4 bases and J by 8 bases, and 11 bases separated the two germline ends. CDR3 sequence: CSVAGDRGYTF. The CDR3 DNA reads TGCAGCGTTGCCGGGGACCGAGGCTACACCTTC.

This clone was detected ten times or more. Other DNA sequences of this sample code for an identical CDR3. The CDR3 protein is CASSPGGFSNQPQHF. CDR3 coding DNA: TGTGCCAGCAGTCCAGGGGGTTTCAGCAATCAGCCCCAGCATTTT. The rearrangement joins TRBV28 to TRBJ1-5; TRBD1 agrees at 7 bases. The CDR3 covers 15 residues. V shed 5 bases, J shed 1 base, and the junction held 5 bases outside the gene matches. Germline V gene data show CDR1 as MDHEN and CDR2 as SYDVKM.

The count of this clone is one. With only one base between it and a far larger clone, this is likely a read error. The chain employs TRBV7-8 and TRBJ2-5, with a weak D call TRBD2 (6 bases). In germline, CDR1 is SGHVS, CDR2 FQNEAQ. Trimming removed 5 bases from V and 4 bases from J, with 14 bases in between. The CDR3 is 14 amino acids. The CDR3 DNA reads TGTGCCAGCAGCCACGGCGGGGCGGGAGAGACCCAGTACTTC. This translates into CASSHGGAGETQYF.

The chain has TRBV6-1 and TRBJ2-7; maybe TRBD1 (6 bases). V was trimmed by 4 bases and J by 5 bases, leaving 15 bases between them. CDR3 length: 14 residues. CDR1 and CDR2 (germline): MNHNS, SASEGT. The CDR3 region is CASSVQGFPHEQYF. The CDR3 bases are TGTGCCAGCAGTGTACAGGGTTTTCCCCACGAGCAGTACTTC.

The chain carries TRBV4-2 and TRBJ2-1; 10 bases line up with TRBD2. Germline V gene sequence: CDR1 LGHNA, CDR2 YNFKEQ. V was pared by 0 bases and J by 5 bases, with 4 bases of the junction left unmatched. CDR3 length equals 16 residues. CDR3 nucleotides: TGTGCCAGCAGCCAAGAACTAGCGGGAAGTAACAATGAGCAGTTCTTC. Translated: CASSQELAGSNNEQFF.

This chain joins TRBV6-1 and TRBJ2-7; TRBD2 matches at 11 bases. The CDR3 loop spans 13 amino acids. With 7 bases clipped from V and 6 bases from J, the junction kept 5 bases outside the gene matches. Per germline, CDR1 MNHNS and CDR2 SASEGT. The DNA for the CDR3 is TGTGCCAGCATTGGGGGACTAGCGGTCGAGCAGTACTTC. Translated: CASIGGLAVEQYF.

A single count supports this clone. The rearrangement uses TRBV28 and TRBJ1-1, with 7 nucleotides matching TRBD1. The CDR3 runs 14 residues. Trimming removed 5 bases from V and 6 bases from J; junction bases left unmatched: 9. Germline V gene lookup returns CDR1 MDHEN and CDR2 SYDVKM. CDR3 sequence reads: CASSHPRTGAEAFF. Here the CDR3 DNA reads TGTGCCAGCAGTCATCCCCGAACAGGGGCTGAAGCTTTCTTT.

On this clone: This could be a read error, since a much larger clone is one nucleotide away. Other DNA sequences in the sample encode the same CDR3. The V and J genes are TRBV5-6 and TRBJ2-3; D perhaps matches TRBD2 (5 bases). Trimming took off 2 bases at V and 4 bases at J, with 8 bases between the two ends. Germline CDR1 is SGHDT and CDR2 is YYEEEE. This CDR3 is built from 13 residues. DNA of the CDR3: TGTGCCAGCAGCTTACCCGGGGCAGATACGCAGTATTTT. Its protein is CASSLPGADTQYF. Looking up the rest from reference TRBV5-6 and TRBJ2-3 gives the full variable domain: DAGVTQSPTHLIKTRGQQVTLRCSPKSGHDTVSWYQQALGQGPQFIFQYYEEEERQRGNFPDRFSGHQFPNYSSELNVNALLLGDSALYLCASSLPGADTQYFGPGTRLTVL.

This chain uses TRBV2 with TRBJ1-2, with D perhaps matching TRBD1 (5 bases). The CDR3 is 15 amino acids. Trimming stripped 0 bases from V and 4 bases from J, with 12 bases between. The V gene's germline CDR1 is SNHLY and CDR2 FYNNEI. The CDR3 reads CASSEAPSGSYGYTF. Written as DNA, the CDR3 is TGTGCCAGCAGTGAAGCGCCGTCAGGGAGCTATGGCTACACCTTC.

This chain links TRBV11-3 with TRBJ2-3; D not resolved. Germline V lookup: CDR1 SGHNT, CDR2 YENEEA. The CDR3 has 14 amino acids. Trimming cost V 3 bases and J 2 bases, with 9 bases left between them. The chain's CDR3 is CASSLGSPTDTQYF. The CDR3 region has the DNA TGTGCCAGCAGCTTGGGCAGCCCCACAGATACGCAGTATTTT. Full variable domain (rest looked up from reference TRBV11-3 and TRBJ2-3): EAGVVQSPRYKIIEKKQPVAFWCNPISGHNTLYWYLQNLGQGPELLIRYENEEAVDDSQLPKDRFSAERLKGVDSTLKIQPAELGDSAVYLCASSLGSPTDTQYFGPGTRLTVL.